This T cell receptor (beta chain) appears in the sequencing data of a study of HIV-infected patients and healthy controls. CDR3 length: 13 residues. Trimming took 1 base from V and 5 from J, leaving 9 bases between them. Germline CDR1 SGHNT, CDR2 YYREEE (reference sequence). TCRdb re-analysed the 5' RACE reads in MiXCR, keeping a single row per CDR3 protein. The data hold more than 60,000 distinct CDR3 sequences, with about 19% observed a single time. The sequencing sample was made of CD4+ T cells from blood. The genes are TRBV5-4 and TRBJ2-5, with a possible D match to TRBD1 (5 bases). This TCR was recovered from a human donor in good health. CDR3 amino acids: CASSLRRVETQYF. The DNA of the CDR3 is TGTGCCAGCAGCTTGCGCAGGGTTGAGACCCAGTACTTC.